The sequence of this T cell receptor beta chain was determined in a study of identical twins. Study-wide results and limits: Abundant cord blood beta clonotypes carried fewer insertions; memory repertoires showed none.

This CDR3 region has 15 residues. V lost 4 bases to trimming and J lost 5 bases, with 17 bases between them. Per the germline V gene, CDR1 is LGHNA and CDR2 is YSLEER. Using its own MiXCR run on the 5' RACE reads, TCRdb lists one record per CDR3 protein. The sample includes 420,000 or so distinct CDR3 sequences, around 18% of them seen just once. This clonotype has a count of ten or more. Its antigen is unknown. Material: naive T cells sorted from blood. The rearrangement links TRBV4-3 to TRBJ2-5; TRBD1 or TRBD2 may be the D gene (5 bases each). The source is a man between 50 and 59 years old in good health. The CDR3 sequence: CASSRDGVLGETQYF. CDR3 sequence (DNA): TGCGCCAGCAGCCGGGACGGGGTATTGGGGGAGACCCAGTACTTC.